Following are 8 T cell receptor beta chains from one sample sequenced in a study of response to subunit inactivated influenza vaccine listed by TCRdb under 2018. The sample's time point, from its label and the paper: more than 40 days after influenza vaccine administration. Library method: RT-PCR. The reads were generated on an Illumina HiSeq 2500. The public reads were reanalyzed by TCRdb: fastp trimming at Q25, MiXCR alignment, in-frame beta chains only. Under each unique CDR3 protein, matching rows form one entry showing the most common genes and DNA. Recorded for this sample are over 400,000 distinct CDR3 sequences; around 13% of them occurred a single time. The top ten clones comprise around 13% of the sample. The sequenced sample was PBMCs from blood, obtained 40 to 50 days after vaccination. The receptor set was obtained from a man aged 45 to 65 who received an inactivated influenza vaccine. Donor details come from another sample of the same person, matched by shared clones.

V usage is TRBV12-3 or TRBV12-4 and J usage is TRBJ1-5; no firm D call. The CDR3 covers 15 residues. V was cut by 1 base and J by 2 bases, with 9 bases left in between. DNA of the CDR3: TGTGCCAGCAGTTTAGTGTGGGGTGGCAATCAGCCCCAGCATTTT. Amino acid sequence: CASSLVWGGNQPQHF.

This clonotype was seen a handful of times. The V gene is TRBV12-5, the J gene TRBJ2-1; TRBD2 matches 7 bases. The CDR3 has 14 residues. V shed 2 bases and J 6 bases; nucleotides not matched to a gene: 4. In germline, CDR1 is LGHNT, CDR2 FRNRAP. CDR3 region: CASGLSGEGNEQFF. The CDR3 DNA sequence: TGTGCTAGTGGTTTGAGCGGGGAGGGCAATGAGCAGTTCTTC. Full variable domain (missing parts from reference TRBV12-5 and TRBJ2-1): DARVTQTPRHKVTEMGQEVTMRCQPILGHNTVFWYRQTMMQGLELLAYFRNRAPLDDSGMPKDRFSAEMPDATLATLKIQPSEPRDSAVYFCASGLSGEGNEQFFGPGTRLTVL.

The V gene is TRBV10-1, the J gene TRBJ2-3; no definite D call. The germline V gene has CDR1 WNHNN and CDR2 SYGVQD (reference sequence). The CDR3 contains 14 residues. The V end lost 0 bases, the J end lost 3 bases, and 7 bases lay between the germline ends. CDR3 coding DNA: TGCGCCAGCAGTGAGTCGGGCTATACAGATACGCAGTATTTT. It yields the protein CASSESGYTDTQYF.

This clonotype was detected only a few times. The rearrangement joins TRBV29-1 to TRBJ2-7; TRBD2 is a possible D gene (5 bases). V was shortened by 1 base and J by 5 bases, with 12 bases between the two germline ends. Germline V CDR1 and CDR2: SQVTM, ANQGSEA. This CDR3 region has 13 residues. The CDR3: CSVEAYAGDEQYF. The CDR3 DNA reads as TGCAGCGTTGAAGCTTACGCGGGCGACGAGCAGTACTTC.

This clonotype has more than one count but fewer than ten. The chain is built from TRBV5-1 and TRBJ1-2; tentative D call: TRBD1 (5 bases). The CDR3 sequence is 15 residues long. Germline loops: CDR1 SGHRS, CDR2 YFSETQ. Trimming took off 2 bases at V and 2 bases at J, with 13 bases between the two ends. CDR3 loop: CASSLFSGTNYGYTF. In nucleotides, the CDR3 is TGCGCCAGCAGCTTATTCTCAGGGACGAACTATGGCTACACCTTC.

The gene calls are TRBV5-1 and TRBJ2-7; unclear D gene. The CDR3 spans 15 residues. V shed 1 base and J shed 3 bases, with 14 bases lying between them. Germline V gene lookup returns CDR1 SGHRS and CDR2 YFSETQ. The CDR3 loop is CASSLSPEDGYEQYF. The CDR3 DNA reads TGCGCCAGCAGCTTGTCTCCAGAGGACGGCTACGAGCAGTACTTC.

This chain connects TRBV4-1 to TRBJ1-4; weak D call: TRBD1 (5 bases). The CDR3 totals 15 residues. Trimming stripped 8 bases from V and 0 bases from J, with 13 bases between. CDR1 is MGHRA, CDR2 YSYEKL, per germline. This CDR3 is CASRQTVATNEKLFF. The CDR3 DNA reads TGCGCCAGCCGACAGACAGTTGCAACTAATGAAAAACTGTTTTTT.

The rearrangement links TRBV7-8 to TRBJ1-5; weak D call: TRBD1 (5 bases). Germline values: CDR1 SGHVS, CDR2 FQNEAQ. The CDR3 extends over 17 amino acids. The ends were cut back, 8 bases at V and 0 bases at J, with 20 bases in the middle. CDR3 nucleotides: TGTGCCAGCCCCATTGATTCTTTGGGGGGTAGCAATCAGCCCCAGCATTTT. Translating gives CASPIDSLGGSNQPQHF. The whole variable domain, filled in from reference TRBV7-8 and TRBJ1-5, reads GAGVSQSPRYKVAKRGQDVALRCDPISGHVSLFWYQQALGQGPEFLTYFQNEAQLDKSGLPSDRFFAERPEGSVSTLKIQRTQQEDSAVYLCASPIDSLGGSNQPQHFGDGTRLSIL.